A selection of T cell receptor beta chains follows, all from one sample in a study of vaccination and CD4 T cells after COVID-19. These TCRs are of unknown antigen specificity. TCRdb reprocessed the PCR reads with MiXCR, giving one entry per CDR3 protein. Of tens of thousands of distinct CDR3 sequences in the sample, 35% to 55% are singletons; the top ten hold about 12%. The sample taken for sequencing was CD4+ T cells from blood, cultured in vitro. Source of these receptors: a human donor who had recovered from COVID-19. CDR3s include the opening cysteine and the closing phenylalanine or tryptophan. The order of the fields is V gene, D gene, clone size, J gene, CDR3 protein, CDR3 DNA. The D gene is left open where the match is weak. For some rows the clone size is stated as once, few or many, or as a class when expanded; others skip it.

TRBV6-2/TRBV6-3	.	.	TRBJ1-2	CASSYSTFVRVDYGYTF	TGTGCCAGCAGTTACTCGACGTTTGTGAGGGTAGACTATGGCTACACCTTC
TRBV6-5	TRBD2	.	TRBJ2-7	CASSYSTGGHYEQYF	TGTGCCAGCAGTTACTCTACGGGAGGACACTACGAGCAGTACTTC
TRBV20-1	.	.	TRBJ2-7	CSALDYRSYEQYF	TGCAGTGCTCTAGACTACCGCTCCTACGAGCAGTACTTC
TRBV7-6	TRBD2	few	TRBJ2-1	CASSFVRRASGNSYNEQFF	TGTGCCAGCAGCTTTGTCAGGAGGGCTAGCGGTAACTCCTACAATGAGCAGTTCTTC
TRBV7-2	.	few	TRBJ2-1	CASSVRPSRNEQFF	TGTGCCAGCAGCGTTCGCCCATCCAGGAATGAGCAGTTCTTC
TRBV5-1	.	.	TRBJ2-7	CASSSASYEQYF	TGCGCCAGCAGCTCCGCCTCCTACGAGCAGTACTTC
TRBV6-5	.	.	TRBJ1-3	CASSYAGAGNTIYF	TGTGCCAGCAGTTACGCAGGGGCCGGAAACACCATATATTTT
TRBV19	TRBD1	.	TRBJ1-2	CASSIRDRVNYGYTF	TGTGCCAGTAGTATCCGGGACAGGGTGAACTATGGCTACACCTTC
TRBV5-4	TRBD1	.	TRBJ2-5	CASSPGTGHQETQYF	TGTGCCAGCAGCCCCGGGACAGGGCATCAAGAGACCCAGTACTTC
TRBV6-1	.	few	TRBJ2-1	CASSPRGGSGLNEQFF	TGTGCCAGCAGCCCCAGAGGAGGGTCCGGGCTGAATGAGCAGTTCTTC
TRBV20-1	.	few	TRBJ2-4	CSAIPPTAAAKNIQYF	TGCAGTGCCATACCCCCTACAGCAGCAGCCAAAAACATTCAGTACTTC
TRBV20-1	.	.	TRBJ2-3	CSASGRGTTDTQYF	TGCAGTGCTAGTGGCAGGGGAACGACAGATACGCAGTATTTT
TRBV7-6	TRBD1	.	TRBJ1-2	CASSYGQGLFNYGYTF	TGTGCCAGCAGCTACGGACAGGGCCTCTTCAACTATGGCTACACCTTC